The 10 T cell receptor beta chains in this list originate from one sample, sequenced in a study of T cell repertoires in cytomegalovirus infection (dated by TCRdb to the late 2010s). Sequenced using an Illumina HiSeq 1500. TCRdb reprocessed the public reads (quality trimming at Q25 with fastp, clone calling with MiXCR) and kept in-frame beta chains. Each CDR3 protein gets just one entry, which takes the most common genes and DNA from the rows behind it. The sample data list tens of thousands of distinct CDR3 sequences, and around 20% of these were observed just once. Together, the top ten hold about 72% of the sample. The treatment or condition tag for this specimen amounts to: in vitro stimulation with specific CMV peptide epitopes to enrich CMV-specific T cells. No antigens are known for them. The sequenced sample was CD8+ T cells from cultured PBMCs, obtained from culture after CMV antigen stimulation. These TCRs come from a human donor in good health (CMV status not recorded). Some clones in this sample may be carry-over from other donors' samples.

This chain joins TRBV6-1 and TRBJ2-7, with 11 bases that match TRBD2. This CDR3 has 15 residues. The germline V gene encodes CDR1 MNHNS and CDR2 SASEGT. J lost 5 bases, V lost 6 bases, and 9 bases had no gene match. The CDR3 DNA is TGTGCCAGCAGGAAGTCTAGCGGGGGGAGGGACGAGCAGTACTTC. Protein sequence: CASRKSSGGRDEQYF.

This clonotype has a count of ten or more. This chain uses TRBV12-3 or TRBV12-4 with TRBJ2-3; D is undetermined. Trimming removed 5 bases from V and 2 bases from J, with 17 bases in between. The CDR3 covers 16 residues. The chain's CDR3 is CASSLNRIRATDTQYF. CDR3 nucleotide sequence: TGTGCCAGCAGTCTCAACCGGATCCGAGCCACAGATACGCAGTATTTT.

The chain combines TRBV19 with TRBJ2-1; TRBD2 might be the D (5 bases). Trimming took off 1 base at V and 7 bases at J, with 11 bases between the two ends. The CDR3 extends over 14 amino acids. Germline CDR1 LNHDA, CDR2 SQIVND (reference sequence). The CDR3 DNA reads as TGTGCCAGTAGTATAGTAGGTGAGGGTAATGAGCAGTTCTTC. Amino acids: CASSIVGEGNEQFF.

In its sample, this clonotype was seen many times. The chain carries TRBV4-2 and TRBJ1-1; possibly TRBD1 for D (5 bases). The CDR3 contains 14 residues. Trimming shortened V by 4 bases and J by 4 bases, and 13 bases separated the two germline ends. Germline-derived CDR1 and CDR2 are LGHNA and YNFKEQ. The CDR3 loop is CASSPRRGGTEAFF. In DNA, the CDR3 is TGTGCCAGCAGCCCCCGTAGGGGCGGCACTGAAGCTTTCTTT.

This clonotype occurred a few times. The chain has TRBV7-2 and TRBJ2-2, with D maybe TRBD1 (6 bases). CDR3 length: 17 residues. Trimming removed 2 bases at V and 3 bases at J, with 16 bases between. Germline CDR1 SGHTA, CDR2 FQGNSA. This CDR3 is CASSLQLEGEHTGELFF. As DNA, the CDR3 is TGTGCCAGCAGCTTACAGCTAGAGGGGGAACACACCGGGGAGCTGTTTTTT.

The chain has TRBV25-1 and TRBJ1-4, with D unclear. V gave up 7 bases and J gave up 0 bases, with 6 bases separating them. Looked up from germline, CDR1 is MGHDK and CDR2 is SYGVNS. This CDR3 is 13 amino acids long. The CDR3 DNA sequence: TGTGCCAGCAACACAGCAACTAATGAAAAACTGTTTTTT. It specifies CASNTATNEKLFF.

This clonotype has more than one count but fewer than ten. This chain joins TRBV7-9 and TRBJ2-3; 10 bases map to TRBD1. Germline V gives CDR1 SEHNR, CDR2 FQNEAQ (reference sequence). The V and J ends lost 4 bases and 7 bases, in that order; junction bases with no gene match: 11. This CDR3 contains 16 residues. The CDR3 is CASSSSGTGDVYTQYF. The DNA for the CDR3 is TGTGCCAGCAGCTCTTCCGGGACAGGGGATGTATATACGCAGTATTTT. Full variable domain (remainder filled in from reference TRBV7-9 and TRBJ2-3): DTGVSQNPRHKITKRGQNVTFRCDPISEHNRLYWYRQTLGQGPEFLTYFQNEAQLEKSRLLSDRFSAERPKGSFSTLEIQRTEQGDSAMYLCASSSSGTGDVYTQYFGPGTRLTVL.

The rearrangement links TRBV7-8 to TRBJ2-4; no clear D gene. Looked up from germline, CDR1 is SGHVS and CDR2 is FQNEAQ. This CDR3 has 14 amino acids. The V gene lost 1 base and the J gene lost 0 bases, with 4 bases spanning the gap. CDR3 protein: CASSLDLAKNIQYF. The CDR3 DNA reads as TGTGCCAGCAGCTTAGACCTAGCCAAAAACATTCAGTACTTC.

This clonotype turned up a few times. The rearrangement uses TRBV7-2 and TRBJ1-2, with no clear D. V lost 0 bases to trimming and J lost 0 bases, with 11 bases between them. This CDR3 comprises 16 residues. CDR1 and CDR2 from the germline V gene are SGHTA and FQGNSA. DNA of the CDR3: TGTGCCAGCAGCTTAGCTATTTGGGGAGCTAACTATGGCTACACCTTC. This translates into CASSLAIWGANYGYTF.

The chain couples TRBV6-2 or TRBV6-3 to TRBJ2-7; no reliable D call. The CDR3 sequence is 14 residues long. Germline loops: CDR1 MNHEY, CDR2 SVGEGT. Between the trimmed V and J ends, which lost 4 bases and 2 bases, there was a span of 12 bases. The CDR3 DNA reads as TGTGCCAGCAGTTCCACGAGGCGGACCTACGAGCAGTACTTC. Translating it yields CASSSTRRTYEQYF.